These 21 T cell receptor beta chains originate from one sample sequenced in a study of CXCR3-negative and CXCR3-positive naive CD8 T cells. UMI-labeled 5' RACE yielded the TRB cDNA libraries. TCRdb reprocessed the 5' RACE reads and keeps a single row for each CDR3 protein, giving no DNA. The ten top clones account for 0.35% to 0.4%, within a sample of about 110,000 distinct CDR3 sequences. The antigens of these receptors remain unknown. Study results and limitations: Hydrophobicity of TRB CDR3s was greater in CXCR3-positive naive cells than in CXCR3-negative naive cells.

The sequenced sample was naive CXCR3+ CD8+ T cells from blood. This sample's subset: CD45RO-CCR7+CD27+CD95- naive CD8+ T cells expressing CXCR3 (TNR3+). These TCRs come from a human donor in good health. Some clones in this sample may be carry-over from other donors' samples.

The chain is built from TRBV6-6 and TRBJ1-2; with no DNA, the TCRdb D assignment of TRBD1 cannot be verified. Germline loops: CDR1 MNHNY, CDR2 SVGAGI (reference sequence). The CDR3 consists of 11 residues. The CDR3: CASSSTGRDTF.

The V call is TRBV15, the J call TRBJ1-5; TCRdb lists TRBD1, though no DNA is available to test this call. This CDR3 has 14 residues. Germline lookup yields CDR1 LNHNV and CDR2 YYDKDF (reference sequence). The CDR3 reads CATSHGQGFQPQHF.

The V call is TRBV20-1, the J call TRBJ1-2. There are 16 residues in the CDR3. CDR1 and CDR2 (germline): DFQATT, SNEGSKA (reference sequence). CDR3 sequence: CSARDFKGPAGDGYTF.

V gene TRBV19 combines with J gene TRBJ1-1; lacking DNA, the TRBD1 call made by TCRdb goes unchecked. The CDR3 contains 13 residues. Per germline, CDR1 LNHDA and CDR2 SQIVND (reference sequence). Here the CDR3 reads CASSITPLTGVFF.

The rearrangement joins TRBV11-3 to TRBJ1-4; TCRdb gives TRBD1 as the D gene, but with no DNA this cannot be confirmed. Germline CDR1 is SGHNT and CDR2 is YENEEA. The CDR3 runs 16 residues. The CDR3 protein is CASSLPGTGSVRKLFF.

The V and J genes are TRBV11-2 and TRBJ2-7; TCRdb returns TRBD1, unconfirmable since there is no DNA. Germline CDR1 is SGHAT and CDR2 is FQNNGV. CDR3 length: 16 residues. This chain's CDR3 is CASSPPRDSLIYEQYF. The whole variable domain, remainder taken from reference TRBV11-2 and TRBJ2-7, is EAGVAQSPRYKIIEKRQSVAFWCNPISGHATLYWYQQILGQGPKLLIQFQNNGVVDDSQLPKDRFSAERLKGVDSTLKIQPAKLEDSAVYLCASSPPRDSLIYEQYFGPGTRLTVT.

The chain's CDR3 is CASSLGFRADTQYF. This chain connects TRBV5-1 to TRBJ2-3. Looked up from germline, CDR1 is SGHRS and CDR2 is YFSETQ. CDR3 length: 14 amino acids.

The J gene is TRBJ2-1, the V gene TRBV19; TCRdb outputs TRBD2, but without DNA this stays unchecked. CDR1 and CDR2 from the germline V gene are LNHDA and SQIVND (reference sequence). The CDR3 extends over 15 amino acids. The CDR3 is CASSMWQEGSDEQFF.

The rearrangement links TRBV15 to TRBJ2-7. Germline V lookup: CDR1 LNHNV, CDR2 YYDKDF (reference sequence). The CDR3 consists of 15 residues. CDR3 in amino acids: CATSRDRGFSHEQYF.

The chain's CDR3 is CASSADRIDNEQFF. J is TRBJ2-1 and V is TRBV5-1; checking the TCRdb D call of TRBD1 is not possible without DNA. CDR3 length: 14 residues. From germline, CDR1 is SGHRS and CDR2 YFSETQ.

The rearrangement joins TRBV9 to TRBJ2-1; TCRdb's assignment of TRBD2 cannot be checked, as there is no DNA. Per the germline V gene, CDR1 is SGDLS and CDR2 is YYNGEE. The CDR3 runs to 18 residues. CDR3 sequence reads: CASSSRLEADGSYNEQFF.

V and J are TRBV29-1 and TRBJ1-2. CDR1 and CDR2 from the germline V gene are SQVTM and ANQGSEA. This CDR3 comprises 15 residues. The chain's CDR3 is CSVNVGLRDVKGYTF.

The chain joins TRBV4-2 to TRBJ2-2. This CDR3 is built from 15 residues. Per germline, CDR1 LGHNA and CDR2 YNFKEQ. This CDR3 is CASSQSRGDPGELFF.

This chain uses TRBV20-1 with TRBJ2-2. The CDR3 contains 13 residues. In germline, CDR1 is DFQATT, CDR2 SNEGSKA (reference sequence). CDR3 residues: CSARPQNTGELFF.

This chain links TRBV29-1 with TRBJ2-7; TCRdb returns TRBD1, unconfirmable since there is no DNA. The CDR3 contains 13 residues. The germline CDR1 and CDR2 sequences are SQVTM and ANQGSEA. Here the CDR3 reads CSVGARGSYEQYF.

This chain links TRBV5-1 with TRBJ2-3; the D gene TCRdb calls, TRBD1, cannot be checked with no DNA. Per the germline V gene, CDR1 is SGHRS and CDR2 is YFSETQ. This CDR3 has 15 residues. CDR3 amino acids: CASSSWTGGTDTQYF.

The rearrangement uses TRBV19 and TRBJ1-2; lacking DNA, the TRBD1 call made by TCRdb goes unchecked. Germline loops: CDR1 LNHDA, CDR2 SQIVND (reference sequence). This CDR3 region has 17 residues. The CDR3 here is CASSIDWGQGIDYGYTF.

The CDR3: CSARDTYRSYNGQFF. V is TRBV20-1 and J is TRBJ2-1. The CDR3 sequence is 15 residues long. CDR1 is DFQATT, CDR2 SNEGSKA, per germline (reference sequence).

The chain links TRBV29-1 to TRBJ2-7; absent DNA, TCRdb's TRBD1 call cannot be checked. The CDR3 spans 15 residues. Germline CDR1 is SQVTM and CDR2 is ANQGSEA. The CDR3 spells CSVEFGGRPPYEQYF.

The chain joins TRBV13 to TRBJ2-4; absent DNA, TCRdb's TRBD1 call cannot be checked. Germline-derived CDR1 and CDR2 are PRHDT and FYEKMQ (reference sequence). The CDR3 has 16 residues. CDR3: CASSPGLEGQQNIQYF.

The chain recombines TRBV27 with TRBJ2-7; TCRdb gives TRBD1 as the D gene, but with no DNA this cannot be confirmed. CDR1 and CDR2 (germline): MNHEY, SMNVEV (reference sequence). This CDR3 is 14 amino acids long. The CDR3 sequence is CASSLRQGSYEQYF.